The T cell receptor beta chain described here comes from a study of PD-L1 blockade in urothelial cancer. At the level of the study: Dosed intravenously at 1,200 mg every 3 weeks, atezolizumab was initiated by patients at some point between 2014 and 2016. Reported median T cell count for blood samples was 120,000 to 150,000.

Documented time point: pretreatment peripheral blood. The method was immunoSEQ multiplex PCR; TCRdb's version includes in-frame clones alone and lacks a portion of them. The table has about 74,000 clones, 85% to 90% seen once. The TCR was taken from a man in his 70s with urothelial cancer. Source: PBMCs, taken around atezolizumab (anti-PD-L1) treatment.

DNA of the CDR3: TGTGCCAGCACGCCGAGCGGGAGTGGGAACAATGAGCAGTTCTTC. Residues: CASTPSGSGNNEQFF. The chain has TRBV9 and TRBJ2-1, with 8 bases fitting TRBD2. The CDR3 spans 15 residues. Germline CDR1 SGDLS, CDR2 YYNGEE. J gave up 5 bases and V 6 bases, and 10 bases lay outside the gene matches.